A single sample is the source of the 10 T cell receptor beta chains below, sequenced in a study of T cell responses to AZD1222 COVID-19 vaccine. TCRdb's copy holds only in-frame clones and misses some; the assay was immunoSEQ multiplex PCR. The sample has about 79,000 clones; 92% are singletons. The sample here was peripheral blood, taken on day 0 of MenACWY control vaccination. These receptors came from an adult in good health.

The chain couples TRBV2 to TRBJ1-5, with D hard to call. This CDR3 has 14 residues. Germline V gives CDR1 SNHLY, CDR2 FYNNEI. V shed 7 bases and J shed 0 bases, with 10 bases lying between them. The CDR3 nucleotides read TGTGCCAGCACTCGTCGGCGTAGCAATCAGCCCCAGCATTTT. Encoded protein: CASTRRRSNQPQHF.

This clone was counted between two and nine times. The V call is TRBV5-1, the J call TRBJ2-2, with 8 nucleotides matching TRBD2. Trimming at V came to 0 bases and at J to 3 bases, leaving 16 bases not matched to a gene. CDR3 size: 20 residues. Per germline, CDR1 SGHRS and CDR2 YFSETQ. CDR3 coding DNA: TGCGCCAGCAGCTTGGCGGATCAGATTTCCCTAGCGGGTTACACCGGGGAGCTGTTTTTT. This sequence encodes CASSLADQISLAGYTGELFF.

The rearrangement links TRBV21-1 to TRBJ1-5. TRBV21-1 is annotated as a pseudogene. This CDR3 is built from 11 residues. The CDR3 sequence: CASSTNQPQHF. For the CDR3, the DNA is TGTGCCAGCAGCACGAATCAGCCCCAGCATTTT.

V gene TRBV6-1 combines with J gene TRBJ1-5; 7 nucleotides line up with TRBD1. The CDR3 consists of 14 residues. Looked up from germline, CDR1 is MNHNS and CDR2 is SASEGT. V was clipped by 1 base and J by 9 bases; unmatched bases: 6. The CDR3 region is CASSEGRGQTPQHF. CDR3 coding DNA: TGTGCCAGCAGTGAAGGTAGGGGGCAGACGCCCCAGCATTTT.

This rearrangement joins TRBV5-8 to TRBJ1-2; TRBD1 matches at 8 bases. The CDR3 runs 16 residues. J gave up 2 bases and V 3 bases, and 9 bases lay outside the gene matches. Germline V gene data show CDR1 as SGHTS and CDR2 as YDEGEE. For the CDR3, the DNA is TGTGCCAGCAGCTGGACAGGGTGGAGTTCGAACTATGGCTACACCTTC. This gives the protein CASSWTGWSSNYGYTF.

The chain couples TRBV3-1 (or the pseudogene TRBV3-2) to TRBJ2-5; D may be TRBD1 (6 bases). This CDR3 is built from 13 residues. Germline V gene lookup returns CDR1 LGHDT and CDR2 YNNKEL (reference sequence). V was cut by 8 bases and J by 0 bases, with 10 bases left in between. In nucleotides, the CDR3 is TGTGCCAGCGTGGGGGCCCACCAAGAGACCCAGTACTTC. Protein product: CASVGAHQETQYF.

The chain links TRBV3-1 (or the pseudogene TRBV3-2) to TRBJ1-2; a possible D gene is TRBD1 (5 bases). The CDR3 has 13 amino acids. The V gene's germline CDR1 is LGHDT and CDR2 YNNKEL (reference sequence). Trimming shortened V by 1 base and J by 5 bases, and 8 bases separated the two germline ends. In DNA, the CDR3 is TGTGCCAGCAGCCAAGGACAGTCTTATGGCTACACCTTC. This encodes CASSQGQSYGYTF.

This chain links TRBV27 with TRBJ2-7, with 11 bases aligning to TRBD1. The CDR3 is 18 residues long. V lost 2 bases, J lost 2 bases, and 11 bases stayed unmatched. The germline gives CDR1 MNHEY, CDR2 SMNVEV (reference sequence). The CDR3 nucleotides read TGTGCCAGCAGTTTACGGAAGACCGGGACAGGGGGAACCTACGAGCAGTACTTC. The encoded protein is CASSLRKTGTGGTYEQYF.

Concerning this clone: Distinct nucleotide sequences in the sample also encode this CDR3. The chain couples TRBV6-2 or TRBV6-3 to TRBJ1-1; possibly TRBD1 for D (5 bases). Trimming stripped 0 bases from V and 5 bases from J, with 7 bases between. The length of the CDR3 is 13 residues. CDR1 and CDR2 from the germline V gene are MNHEY and SVGEGT. The CDR3 reads CASSYSRGTEAFF. The CDR3 DNA is TGTGCCAGCAGTTACTCTAGGGGTACTGAAGCTTTCTTT.

V gene TRBV19 combines with J gene TRBJ2-5; TRBD1 matches 9 bases. Germline-derived CDR1 and CDR2 are LNHDA and SQIVND (reference sequence). The CDR3 extends over 15 amino acids. V lost 4 bases, J lost 3 bases, and 6 bases stayed unmatched. This CDR3 is CASSNTGGLEETQYF. Here the CDR3 DNA reads TGTGCCAGTAGTAACACAGGGGGCCTGGAAGAGACCCAGTACTTC.